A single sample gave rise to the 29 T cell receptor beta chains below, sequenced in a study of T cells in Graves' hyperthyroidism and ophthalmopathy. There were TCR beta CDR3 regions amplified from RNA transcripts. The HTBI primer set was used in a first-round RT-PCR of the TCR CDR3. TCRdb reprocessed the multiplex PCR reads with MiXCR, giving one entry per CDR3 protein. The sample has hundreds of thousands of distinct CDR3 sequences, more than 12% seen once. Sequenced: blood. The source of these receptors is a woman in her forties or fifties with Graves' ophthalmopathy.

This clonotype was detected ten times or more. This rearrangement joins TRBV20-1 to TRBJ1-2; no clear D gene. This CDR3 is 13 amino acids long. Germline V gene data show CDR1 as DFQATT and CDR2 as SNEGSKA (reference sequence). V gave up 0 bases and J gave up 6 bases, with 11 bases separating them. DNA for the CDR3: TGCAGTGCTAGAGATCACAAGTCTAATGGCTACACCTTC. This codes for CSARDHKSNGYTF.

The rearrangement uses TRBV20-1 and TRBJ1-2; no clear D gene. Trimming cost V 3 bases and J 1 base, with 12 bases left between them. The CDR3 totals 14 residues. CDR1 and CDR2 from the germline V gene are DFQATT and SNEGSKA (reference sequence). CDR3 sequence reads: CSARSPTINYGYTF. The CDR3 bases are TGCAGTGCTAGGTCGCCGACTATTAACTATGGCTACACCTTC.

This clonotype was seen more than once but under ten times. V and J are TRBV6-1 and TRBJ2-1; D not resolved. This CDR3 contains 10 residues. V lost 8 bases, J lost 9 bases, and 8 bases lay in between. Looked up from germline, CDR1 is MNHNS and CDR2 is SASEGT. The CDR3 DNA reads TGTGCCAGCGGATCTTCTGAGCAGTTCTTC. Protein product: CASGSSEQFF.

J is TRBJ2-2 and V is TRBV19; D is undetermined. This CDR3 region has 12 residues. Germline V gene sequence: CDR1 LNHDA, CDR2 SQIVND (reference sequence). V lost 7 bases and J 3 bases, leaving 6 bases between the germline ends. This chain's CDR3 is CASMLDTGELFF. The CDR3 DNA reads TGTGCCAGTATGTTAGACACCGGGGAGCTGTTTTTT.

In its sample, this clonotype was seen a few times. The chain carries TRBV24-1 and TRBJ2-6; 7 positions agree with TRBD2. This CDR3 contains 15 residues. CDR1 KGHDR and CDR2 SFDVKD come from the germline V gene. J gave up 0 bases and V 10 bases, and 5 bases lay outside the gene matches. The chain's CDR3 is CATGGGLSGANVLTF. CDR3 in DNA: TGTGCCACGGGCGGGGGTCTCTCTGGGGCCAACGTCCTGACTTTC.

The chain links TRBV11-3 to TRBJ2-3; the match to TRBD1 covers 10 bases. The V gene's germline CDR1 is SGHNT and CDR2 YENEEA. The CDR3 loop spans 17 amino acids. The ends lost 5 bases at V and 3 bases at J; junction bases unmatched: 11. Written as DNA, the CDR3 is TGTGCCAGCAGCAGGGACAGGGGTATTCCGGGAACAGATACGCAGTATTTT. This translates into CASSRDRGIPGTDTQYF. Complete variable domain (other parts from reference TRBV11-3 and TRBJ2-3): EAGVVQSPRYKIIEKKQPVAFWCNPISGHNTLYWYLQNLGQGPELLIRYENEEAVDDSQLPKDRFSAERLKGVDSTLKIQPAELGDSAVYLCASSRDRGIPGTDTQYFGPGTRLTVL.

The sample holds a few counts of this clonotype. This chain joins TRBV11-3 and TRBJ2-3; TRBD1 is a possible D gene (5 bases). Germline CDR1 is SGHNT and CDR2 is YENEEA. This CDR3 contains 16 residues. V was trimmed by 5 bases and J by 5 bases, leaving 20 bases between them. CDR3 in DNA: TGTGCCAGCAGCCCCCGGACAAGCCCGCGACAAGATACGCAGTATTTT. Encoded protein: CASSPRTSPRQDTQYF.

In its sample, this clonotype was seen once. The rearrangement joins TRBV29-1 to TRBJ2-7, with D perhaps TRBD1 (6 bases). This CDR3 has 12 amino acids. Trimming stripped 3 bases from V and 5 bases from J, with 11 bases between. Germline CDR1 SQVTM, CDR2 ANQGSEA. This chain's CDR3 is CSVDRGVDEQYF. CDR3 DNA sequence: TGCAGCGTTGACAGGGGAGTTGACGAGCAGTACTTC.

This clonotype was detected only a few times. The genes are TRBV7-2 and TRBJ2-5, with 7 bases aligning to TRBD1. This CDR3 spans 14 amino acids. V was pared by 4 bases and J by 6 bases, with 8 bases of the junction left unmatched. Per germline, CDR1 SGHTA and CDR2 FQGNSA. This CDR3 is CASSSRQGQKTQYF. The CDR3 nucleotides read TGTGCCAGCAGCTCCCGACAGGGACAAAAGACCCAGTACTTC.

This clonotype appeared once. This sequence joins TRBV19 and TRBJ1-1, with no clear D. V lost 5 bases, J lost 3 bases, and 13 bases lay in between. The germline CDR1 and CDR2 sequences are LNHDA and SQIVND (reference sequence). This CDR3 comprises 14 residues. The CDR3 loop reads CASSLDHADTEAFF. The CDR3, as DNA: TGTGCCAGTAGTCTCGACCACGCGGACACTGAAGCTTTCTTT.

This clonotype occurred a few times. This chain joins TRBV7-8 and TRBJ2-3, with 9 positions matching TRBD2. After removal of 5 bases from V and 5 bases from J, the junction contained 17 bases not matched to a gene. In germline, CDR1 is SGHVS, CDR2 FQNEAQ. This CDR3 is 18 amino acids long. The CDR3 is CASSPGLSGREGQDTQYF. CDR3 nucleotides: TGTGCCAGCAGCCCGGGACTGAGTGGGCGGGAGGGGCAAGATACGCAGTATTTT.

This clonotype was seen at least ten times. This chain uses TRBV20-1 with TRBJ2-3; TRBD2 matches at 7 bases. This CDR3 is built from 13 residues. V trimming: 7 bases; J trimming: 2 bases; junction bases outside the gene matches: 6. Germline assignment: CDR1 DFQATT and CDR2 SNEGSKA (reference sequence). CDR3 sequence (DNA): TGCAGTGGGACGGGACTAAACACAGATACGCAGTATTTT. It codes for CSGTGLNTDTQYF.

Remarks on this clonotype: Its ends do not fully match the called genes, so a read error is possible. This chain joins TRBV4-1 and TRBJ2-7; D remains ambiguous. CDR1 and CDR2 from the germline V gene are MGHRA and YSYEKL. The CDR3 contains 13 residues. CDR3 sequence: CANSQDLAYEQYF. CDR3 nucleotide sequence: TGCGCCAACAGCCAAGATTTAGCCTACGAGCAGTACTTC.

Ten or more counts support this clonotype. CDR3 sequence: CASSLDSFRGGYTF. CDR3 in DNA: TGTGCCAGCAGCTTAGATTCATTTCGGGGTGGCTACACCTTC. The chain uses TRBV7-9 and TRBJ1-2; no firm D call. Germline V gives CDR1 SEHNR, CDR2 FQNEAQ (reference sequence). V lost 1 base and J 7 bases, leaving 13 bases between the germline ends. The length of the CDR3 is 14 residues.

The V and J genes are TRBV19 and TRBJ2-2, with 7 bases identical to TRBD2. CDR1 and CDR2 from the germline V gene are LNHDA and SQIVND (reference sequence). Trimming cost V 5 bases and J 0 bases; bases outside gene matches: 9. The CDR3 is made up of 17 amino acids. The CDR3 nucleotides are TGTGCCAGTAGTGCTTGGGGAGGGACCGCGAACACCGGGGAGCTGTTTTTT. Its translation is CASSAWGGTANTGELFF.

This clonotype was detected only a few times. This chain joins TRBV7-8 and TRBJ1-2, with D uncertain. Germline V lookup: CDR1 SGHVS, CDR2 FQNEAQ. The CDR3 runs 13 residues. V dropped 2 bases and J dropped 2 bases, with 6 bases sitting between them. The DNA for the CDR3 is TGTGCCAGCAGCTTATTGGTAAACTATGGCTACACCTTC. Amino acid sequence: CASSLLVNYGYTF.

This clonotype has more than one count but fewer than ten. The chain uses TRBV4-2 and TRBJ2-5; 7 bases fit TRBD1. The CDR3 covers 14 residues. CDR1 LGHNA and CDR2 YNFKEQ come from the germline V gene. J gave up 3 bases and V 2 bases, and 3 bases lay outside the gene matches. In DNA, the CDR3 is TGTGCCAGCAGCCAAACCGGGACAGAAGAGACCCAGTACTTC. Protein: CASSQTGTEETQYF.

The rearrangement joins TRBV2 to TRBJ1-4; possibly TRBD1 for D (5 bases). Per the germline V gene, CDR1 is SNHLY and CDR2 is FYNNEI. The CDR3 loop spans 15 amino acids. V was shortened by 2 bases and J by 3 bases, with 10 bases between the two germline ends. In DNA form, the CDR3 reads TGTGCCAGCAGTGAATCGGGGGGGGCTAATGAAAAACTGTTTTTT. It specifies CASSESGGANEKLFF.

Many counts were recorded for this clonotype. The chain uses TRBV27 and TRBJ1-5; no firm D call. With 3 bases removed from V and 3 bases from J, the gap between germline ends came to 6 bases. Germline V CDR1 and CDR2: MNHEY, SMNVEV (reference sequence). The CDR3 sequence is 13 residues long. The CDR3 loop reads CASSFQLNQPQHF. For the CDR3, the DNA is TGTGCCAGCAGTTTCCAGCTCAATCAGCCCCAGCATTTT.

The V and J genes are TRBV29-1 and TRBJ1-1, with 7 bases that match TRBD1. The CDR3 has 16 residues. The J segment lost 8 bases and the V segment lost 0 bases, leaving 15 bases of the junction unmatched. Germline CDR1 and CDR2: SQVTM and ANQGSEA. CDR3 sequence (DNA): TGCAGCGTTGAAGACCGGCGAGGGGGCCGCCTGAACGAAGCTTTCTTT. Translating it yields CSVEDRRGGRLNEAFF.

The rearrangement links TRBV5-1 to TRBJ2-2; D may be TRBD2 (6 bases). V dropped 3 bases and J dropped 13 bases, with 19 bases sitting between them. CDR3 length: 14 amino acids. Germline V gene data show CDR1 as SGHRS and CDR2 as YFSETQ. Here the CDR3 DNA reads TGCGCCAGCAGCTCGGCCGGTAGTGCGGGACTGCTGTTTTTT. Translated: CASSSAGSAGLLFF.

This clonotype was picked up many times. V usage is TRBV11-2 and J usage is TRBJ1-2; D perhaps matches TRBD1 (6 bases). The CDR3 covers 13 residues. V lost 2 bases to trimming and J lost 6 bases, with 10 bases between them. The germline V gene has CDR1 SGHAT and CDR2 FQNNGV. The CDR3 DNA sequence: TGTGCCAGCAGCTTATCACAGGGAAATGGCTACACCTTC. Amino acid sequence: CASSLSQGNGYTF.

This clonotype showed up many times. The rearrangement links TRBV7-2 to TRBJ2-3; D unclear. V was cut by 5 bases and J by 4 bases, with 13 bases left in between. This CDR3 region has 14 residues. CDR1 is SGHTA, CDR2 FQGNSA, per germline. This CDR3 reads CASSPQLAPDTQYF. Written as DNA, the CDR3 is TGTGCCAGCAGCCCACAATTGGCCCCAGATACGCAGTATTTT.

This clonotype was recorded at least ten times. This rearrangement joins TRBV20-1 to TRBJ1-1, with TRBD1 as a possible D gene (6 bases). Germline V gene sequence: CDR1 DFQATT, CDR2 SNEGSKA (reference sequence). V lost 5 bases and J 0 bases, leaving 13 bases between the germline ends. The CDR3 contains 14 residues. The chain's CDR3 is CSADQTGLNTEAFF. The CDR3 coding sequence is TGCAGTGCTGACCAGACAGGACTGAACACTGAAGCTTTCTTT.

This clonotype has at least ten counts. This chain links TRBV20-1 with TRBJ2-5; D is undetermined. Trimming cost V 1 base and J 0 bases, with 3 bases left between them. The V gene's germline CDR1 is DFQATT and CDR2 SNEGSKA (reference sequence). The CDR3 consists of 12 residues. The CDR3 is CSARVYQETQYF. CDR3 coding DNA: TGCAGTGCTAGAGTGTACCAAGAGACCCAGTACTTC.

The CDR3 DNA follows: TGTGCTAGTGGTTTGCGACTAGCGGGAGGGCCCTTTGACAATGAGCAGTACTTC. Protein sequence: CASGLRLAGGPFDNEQYF. The genes are TRBV12-5 and TRBJ2-1, with 14 nucleotides matching TRBD2. The closer fit of TRBJ2-7 to the DNA end suggests the J call may be wrong. Germline V CDR1 and CDR2: LGHNT, FRNRAP. CDR3 length: 18 residues.

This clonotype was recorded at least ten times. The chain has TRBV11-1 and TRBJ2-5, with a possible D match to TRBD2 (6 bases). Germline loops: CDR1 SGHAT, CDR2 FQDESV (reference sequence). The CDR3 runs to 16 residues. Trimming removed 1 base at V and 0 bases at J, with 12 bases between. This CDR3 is CASSLVAGRYQETQYF. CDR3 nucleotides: TGTGCCAGCAGCTTAGTGGCGGGACGGTACCAAGAGACCCAGTACTTC.

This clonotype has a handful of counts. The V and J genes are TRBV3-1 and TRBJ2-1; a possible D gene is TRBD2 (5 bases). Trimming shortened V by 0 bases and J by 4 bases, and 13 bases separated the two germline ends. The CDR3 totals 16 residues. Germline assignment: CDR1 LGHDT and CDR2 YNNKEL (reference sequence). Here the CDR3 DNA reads TGTGCCAGCAGCCAAGATGAGGGCGGGCGTTACAATGAGCAGTTCTTC. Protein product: CASSQDEGGRYNEQFF.

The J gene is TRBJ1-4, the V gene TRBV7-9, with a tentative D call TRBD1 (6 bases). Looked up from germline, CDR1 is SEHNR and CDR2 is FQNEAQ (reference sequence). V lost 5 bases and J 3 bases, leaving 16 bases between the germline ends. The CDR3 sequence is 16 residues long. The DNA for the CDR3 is TGTGCCAGCAGCCCCCTTCAGGGGTTATCTAATGAAAAACTGTTTTTT. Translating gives CASSPLQGLSNEKLFF. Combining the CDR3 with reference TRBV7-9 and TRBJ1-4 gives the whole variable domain DTGVSQNPRHKITKRGQNVTFRCDPISEHNRLYWYRQTLGQGPEFLTYFQNEAQLEKSRLLSDRFSAERPKGSFSTLEIQRTEQGDSAMYLCASSPLQGLSNEKLFFGSGTQLSVL.